This TCR beta chain was observed in a study of T cells in Graves' hyperthyroidism and ophthalmopathy. J lost 0 bases, V lost 10 bases, and 8 bases had no gene match. The CDR3 sequence is 16 residues long. Germline values: CDR1 MDHEN, CDR2 SYDVKM. This clonotype was counted between two and nine times. RNA transcripts yielded amplified TCR beta CDR3 regions. The TCR CDR3 was amplified in a first-round RT-PCR using the HTBI primer set. TCRdb processed the multiplex PCR reads anew with MiXCR; each CDR3 protein has one entry. The data hold over 300,000 distinct CDR3 sequences, with approximately 15% observed a single time.

This chain joins TRBV28 and TRBJ2-2; TRBD2 matches at 10 bases. Sequences were obtained from blood. This TCR was recovered from a woman aged 60-70 years with Graves' hyperthyroidism. The CDR3 region is CATDGTSVANTGELFF. The CDR3 bases are TGTGCCACCGACGGGACTAGCGTTGCGAACACCGGGGAGCTGTTTTTT.